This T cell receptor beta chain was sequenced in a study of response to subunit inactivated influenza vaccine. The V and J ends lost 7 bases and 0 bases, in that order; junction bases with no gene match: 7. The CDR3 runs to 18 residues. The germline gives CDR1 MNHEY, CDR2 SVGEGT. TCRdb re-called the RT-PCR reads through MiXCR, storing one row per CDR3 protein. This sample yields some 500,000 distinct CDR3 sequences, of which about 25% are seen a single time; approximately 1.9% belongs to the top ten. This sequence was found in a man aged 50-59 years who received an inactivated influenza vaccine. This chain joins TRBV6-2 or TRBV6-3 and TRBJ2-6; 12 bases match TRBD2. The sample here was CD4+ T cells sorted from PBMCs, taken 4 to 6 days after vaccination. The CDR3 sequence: CASTITSGGSSGANVLTF. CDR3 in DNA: TGTGCCAGCACCATAACTAGCGGGGGGTCCTCTGGGGCCAACGTCCTGACTTTC.